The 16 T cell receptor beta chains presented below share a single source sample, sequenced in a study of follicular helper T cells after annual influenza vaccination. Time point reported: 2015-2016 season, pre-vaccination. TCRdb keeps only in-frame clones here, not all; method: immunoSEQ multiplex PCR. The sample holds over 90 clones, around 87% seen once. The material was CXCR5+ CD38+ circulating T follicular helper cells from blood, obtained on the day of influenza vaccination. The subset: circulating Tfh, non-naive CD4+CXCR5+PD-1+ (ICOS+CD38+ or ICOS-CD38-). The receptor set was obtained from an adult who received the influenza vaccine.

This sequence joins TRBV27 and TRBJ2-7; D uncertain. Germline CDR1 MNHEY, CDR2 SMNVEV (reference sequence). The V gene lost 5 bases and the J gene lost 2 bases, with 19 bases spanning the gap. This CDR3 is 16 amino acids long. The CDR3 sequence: CASSLLLGGAPYEQYF. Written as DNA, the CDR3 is TGTGCCAGCAGTCTTTTGTTGGGCGGAGCGCCCTACGAGCAGTACTTC.

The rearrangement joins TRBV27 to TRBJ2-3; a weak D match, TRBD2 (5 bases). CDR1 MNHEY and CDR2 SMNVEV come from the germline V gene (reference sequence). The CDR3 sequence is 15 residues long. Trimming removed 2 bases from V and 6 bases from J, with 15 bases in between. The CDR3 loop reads CASSLRLSLMDTQYF. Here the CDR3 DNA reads TGTGCCAGCAGTTTAAGACTATCCTTAATGGATACGCAGTATTTT.

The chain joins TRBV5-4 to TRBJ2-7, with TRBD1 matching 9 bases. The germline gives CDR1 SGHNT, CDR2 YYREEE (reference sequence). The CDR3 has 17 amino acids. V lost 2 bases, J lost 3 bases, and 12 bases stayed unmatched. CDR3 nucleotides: TGTGCCAGCAGCTTTCCGCTGCCGGGACAGGGTCACTACGAGCAGTACTTC. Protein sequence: CASSFPLPGQGHYEQYF.

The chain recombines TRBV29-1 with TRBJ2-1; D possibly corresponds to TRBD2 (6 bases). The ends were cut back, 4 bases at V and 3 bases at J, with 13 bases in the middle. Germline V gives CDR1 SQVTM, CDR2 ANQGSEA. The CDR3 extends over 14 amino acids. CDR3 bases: TGCAGCGTTGTAGCCCCCGGGGGCTACAATGAGCAGTTCTTC. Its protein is CSVVAPGGYNEQFF.

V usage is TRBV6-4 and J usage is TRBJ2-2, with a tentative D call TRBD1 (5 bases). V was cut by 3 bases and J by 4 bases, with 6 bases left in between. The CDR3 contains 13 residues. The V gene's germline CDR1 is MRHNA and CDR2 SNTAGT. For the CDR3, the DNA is TGTGCCAGCAGTGAAGGGGCCACCGGGGAGCTGTTTTTT. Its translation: CASSEGATGELFF.

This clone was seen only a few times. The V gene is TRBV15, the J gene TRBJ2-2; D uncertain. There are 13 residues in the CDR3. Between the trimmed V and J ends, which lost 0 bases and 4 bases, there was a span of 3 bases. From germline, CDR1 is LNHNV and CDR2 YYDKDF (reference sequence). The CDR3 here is CATSREATGELFF. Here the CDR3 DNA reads TGTGCCACCAGCAGAGAAGCCACCGGGGAGCTGTTTTTT.

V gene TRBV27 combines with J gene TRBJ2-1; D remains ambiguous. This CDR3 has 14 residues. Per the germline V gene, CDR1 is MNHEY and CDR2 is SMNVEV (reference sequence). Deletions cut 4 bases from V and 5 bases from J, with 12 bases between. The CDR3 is CASSSGGRHNEQFF. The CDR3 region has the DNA TGTGCCAGCAGTTCTGGTGGCAGACACAATGAGCAGTTCTTC.

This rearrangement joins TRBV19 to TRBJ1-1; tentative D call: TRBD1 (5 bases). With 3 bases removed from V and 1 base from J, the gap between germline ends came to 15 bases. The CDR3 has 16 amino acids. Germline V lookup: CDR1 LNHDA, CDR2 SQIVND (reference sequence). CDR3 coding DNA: TGTGCCAGTAGTATGGGGGGATTTACGCCGAACACTGAAGCTTTCTTT. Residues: CASSMGGFTPNTEAFF.

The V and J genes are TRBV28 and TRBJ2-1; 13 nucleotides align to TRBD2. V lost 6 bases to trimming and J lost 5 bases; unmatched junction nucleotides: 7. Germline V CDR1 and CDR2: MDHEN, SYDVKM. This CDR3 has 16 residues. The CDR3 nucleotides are TGTGCCAGCAGCCGAAGGACTAGCGGGAGACACAATGAGCAGTTCTTC. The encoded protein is CASSRRTSGRHNEQFF. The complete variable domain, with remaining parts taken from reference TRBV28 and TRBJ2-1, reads DVKVTQSSRYLVKRTGEKVFLECVQDMDHENMFWYRQDPGLGLRLIYFSYDVKMKEKGDIPEGYSVSREKKERFSLILESASTNQTSMYLCASSRRTSGRHNEQFFGPGTRLTVL.

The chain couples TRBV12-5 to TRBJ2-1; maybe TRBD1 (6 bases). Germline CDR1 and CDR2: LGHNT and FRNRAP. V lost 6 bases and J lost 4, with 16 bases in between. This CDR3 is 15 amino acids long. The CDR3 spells CASGKQGQRYNEQFF. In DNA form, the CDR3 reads TGTGCTAGTGGGAAACAGGGCCAGAGGTACAATGAGCAGTTCTTC.

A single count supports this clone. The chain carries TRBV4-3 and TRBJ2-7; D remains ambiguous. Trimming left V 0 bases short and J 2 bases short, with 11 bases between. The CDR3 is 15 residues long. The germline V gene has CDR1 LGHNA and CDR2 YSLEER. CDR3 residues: CASSQESFPTYEQYF. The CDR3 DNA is TGCGCCAGCAGCCAAGAGTCTTTCCCCACCTACGAGCAGTACTTC.

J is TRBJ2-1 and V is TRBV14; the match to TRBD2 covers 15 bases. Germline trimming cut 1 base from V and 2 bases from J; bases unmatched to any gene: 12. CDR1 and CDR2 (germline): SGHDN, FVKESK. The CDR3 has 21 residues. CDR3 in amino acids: CASSQGRTSGRARKTYNEQFF. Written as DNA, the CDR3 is TGTGCCAGCAGCCAAGGTCGGACTAGCGGGAGGGCAAGAAAAACCTACAATGAGCAGTTCTTC.

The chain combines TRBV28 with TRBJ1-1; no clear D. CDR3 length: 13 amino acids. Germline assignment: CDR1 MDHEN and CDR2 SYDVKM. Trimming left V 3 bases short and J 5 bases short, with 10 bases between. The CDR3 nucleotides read TGTGCCAGCAGTTTCCGGGGTGGAACTGAAGCTTTCTTT. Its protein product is CASSFRGGTEAFF. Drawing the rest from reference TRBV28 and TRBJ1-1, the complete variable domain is DVKVTQSSRYLVKRTGEKVFLECVQDMDHENMFWYRQDPGLGLRLIYFSYDVKMKEKGDIPEGYSVSREKKERFSLILESASTNQTSMYLCASSFRGGTEAFFGQGTRLTVV.

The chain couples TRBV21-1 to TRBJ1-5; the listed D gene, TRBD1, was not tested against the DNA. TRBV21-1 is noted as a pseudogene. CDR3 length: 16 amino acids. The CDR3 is CASSKALDRVVQPQHF. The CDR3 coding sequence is TGTGCCAGCAGCAAAGCGCTGGACAGGGTGGTTCAGCCCCAGCATTTT.

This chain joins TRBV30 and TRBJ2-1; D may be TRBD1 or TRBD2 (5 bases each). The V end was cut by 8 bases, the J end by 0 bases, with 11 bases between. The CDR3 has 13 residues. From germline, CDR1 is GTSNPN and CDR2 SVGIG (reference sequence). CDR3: CAGGRSSYNEQFF. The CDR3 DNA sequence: TGTGCCGGGGGAAGGAGCTCCTACAATGAGCAGTTCTTC.

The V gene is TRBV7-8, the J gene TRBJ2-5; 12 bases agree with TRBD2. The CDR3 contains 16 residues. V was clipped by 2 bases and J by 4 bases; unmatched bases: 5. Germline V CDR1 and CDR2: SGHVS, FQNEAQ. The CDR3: CASSLLAGGPIETQYF. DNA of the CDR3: TGTGCCAGCAGCTTACTAGCGGGAGGGCCAATAGAGACCCAGTACTTC.